The source of this T cell receptor (beta chain) is a study of radiotherapy plus CTLA-4 blockade in lung cancer. TCRdb keeps only in-frame clones here, not all; method: immunoSEQ multiplex PCR. The sample yields 85,000 to 90,000 clones, around 87% seen once. The CDR3 has 14 residues. Germline V gene lookup returns CDR1 SNHLY and CDR2 FYNNEI. Deletions cut 11 bases from V and 3 bases from J, with 17 bases between. Sequenced here: peripheral blood, sampled from a patient treated with radiotherapy plus ipilimumab. The sequence was obtained from a human donor with non-small cell lung cancer that progressed on radiotherapy plus ipilimumab. This rearrangement joins TRBV2 to TRBJ2-1; D is perhaps TRBD2 (6 bases). CDR3 residues: CAAKRASDYNEQFF. CDR3 DNA: TGTGCCGCAAAGAGGGCTAGCGACTACAATGAGCAGTTCTTC.